This T cell receptor (beta chain) stems from a study of tumor and adjacent non-tumor tissue in lung cancer. Study information: Stage I to III disease affected about ten men and about five women aged about 30 to 85.

V gave up 2 bases and J gave up 8 bases; unmatched junction bases: 10. Looked up from germline, CDR1 is SGHAT and CDR2 is FQNNGV. There are 17 residues in the CDR3. Study-wide results and caveats: Tumor repertoires had a smaller top 100 clone share than normal lung. TCR diversity was significantly greater in tumor than normal lung tissue.

A remark on this clonotype: The antigen remains undetermined.

This sample's RNA came from whole unsorted tissue. Newly diagnosed lung cancer patients had thoracic surgery in China, August–late 2014, without prior chemotherapy. TCRbeta libraries were built with three rounds of nested PCR, modified from ARM-PCR. TCRdb re-called the multiplex PCR reads through MiXCR, storing one row per CDR3 protein. The sample contains under 150,000 distinct CDR3 sequences, around 61% of which appear only once. This clonotype originated in a man aged 55 to 70 with small cell lung cancer. The sequenced sample was lung tumor tissue. The chain employs TRBV11-2 and TRBJ2-1, with TRBD2 matching 12 bases. The CDR3 coding sequence is TGTGCCAGCAGCTTATGGCGGGCTAGCGGGAGGGCCGATGAGCAGTTCTTC. Its translation is CASSLWRASGRADEQFF. The complete variable domain, with remaining parts taken from reference TRBV11-2 and TRBJ2-1, reads EAGVAQSPRYKIIEKRQSVAFWCNPISGHATLYWYQQILGQGPKLLIQFQNNGVVDDSQLPKDRFSAERLKGVDSTLKIQPAKLEDSAVYLCASSLWRASGRADEQFFGPGTRLTVL.